These 19 T cell receptor beta chains came from one sample sequenced in a study of blood T cell repertoires in COVID-19. Clones were sequenced by immunoSEQ multiplex PCR, and TCRdb holds only the in-frame ones, with some missing. The sample shows around 180,000 clones, 88% of them seen only once. Sequenced: peripheral blood. The source of these receptors is a woman aged 25 to 39 with acute or convalescent COVID-19.

As for this clone: The identical CDR3 is also encoded by other nucleotide sequences in the sample. The rearrangement links TRBV11-2 to TRBJ2-7; no clear D. CDR1 is SGHAT and CDR2 is FQNNGV in the germline V gene. The CDR3 totals 12 residues. V was pared by 5 bases and J by 4 bases, with 9 bases between. This CDR3 reads CASSPSTYEQYF. CDR3 in DNA: TGTGCCAGCAGCCCCTCTACTTACGAGCAGTACTTC.

The chain links TRBV5-4 to TRBJ2-5; tentatively, D is TRBD2 (6 bases). This CDR3 region has 15 residues. The germline V gene has CDR1 SGHNT and CDR2 YYREEE (reference sequence). V was shortened by 4 bases and J by 2 bases, with 15 bases between the two germline ends. CDR3 coding DNA: TGTGCCAGCAGCCCCTCGTGGGGGGAACAAGAGACCCAGTACTTC. This codes for CASSPSWGEQETQYF.

V is TRBV6-5 and J is TRBJ2-7, with 7 positions matching TRBD2. Germline V gives CDR1 MNHEY, CDR2 SVGAGI. J was trimmed by 7 bases and V by 5 bases; bases with no gene match: 8. This CDR3 spans 13 amino acids. The CDR3 nucleotides are TGTGCCAGCAGTCCGACTAGCCTGAGAGAGCAGTACTTC. Protein product: CASSPTSLREQYF.

The rearrangement joins TRBV27 to TRBJ2-2; a possible D gene is TRBD2 (5 bases). Trimming took off 3 bases at V and 3 bases at J, with 8 bases between the two ends. The CDR3 sequence is 14 residues long. CDR1 MNHEY and CDR2 SMNVEV come from the germline V gene (reference sequence). For the CDR3, the DNA is TGTGCCAGCAGTTTCCTTAGCGACACCGGGGAGCTGTTTTTT. Its translation: CASSFLSDTGELFF.

The chain joins TRBV7-8 to TRBJ2-5, with a possible D match to TRBD1 (6 bases). Germline CDR1 SGHVS, CDR2 FQNEAQ. V lost 8 bases and J 1 base, leaving 11 bases between the germline ends. CDR3 length: 13 residues. CDR3 protein: CASGRDTQETQYF. CDR3 in DNA: TGTGCCAGCGGCCGGGACACCCAAGAGACCCAGTACTTC. Supplemented by reference TRBV7-8 and TRBJ2-5, the full variable domain reads GAGVSQSPRYKVAKRGQDVALRCDPISGHVSLFWYQQALGQGPEFLTYFQNEAQLDKSGLPSDRFFAERPEGSVSTLKIQRTQQEDSAVYLCASGRDTQETQYFGPGTRLLVL.

This clone was observed a single time. The rearrangement uses TRBV5-1 and TRBJ2-3; D is perhaps TRBD1 (5 bases). The CDR3 has 17 residues. CDR1 is SGHRS and CDR2 is YFSETQ in the germline V gene. Trimming removed 0 bases at V and 1 base at J, with 15 bases between. The CDR3 protein is CASSLEVPQGGTDTQYF. The DNA of the CDR3 is TGCGCCAGCAGCTTGGAAGTGCCCCAAGGGGGCACAGATACGCAGTATTTT. Full variable domain (outside the CDR3, taken from reference TRBV5-1 and TRBJ2-3): KAGVTQTPRYLIKTRGQQVTLSCSPISGHRSVSWYQQTPGQGLQFLFEYFSETQRNKGNFPGRFSGRQFSNSRSEMNVSTLELGDSALYLCASSLEVPQGGTDTQYFGPGTRLTVL.

V and J are TRBV5-1 and TRBJ2-1, with TRBD2 matching over 8 bases. Germline-derived CDR1 and CDR2 are SGHRS and YFSETQ. CDR3 length: 15 amino acids. V shed 1 base, J shed 7 bases, and the junction held 7 bases outside the gene matches. Here the CDR3 DNA reads TGCGCCAGCAGCTTGCAAGCGGGAGTTTGGAATGAGCAGTTCTTC. Translated: CASSLQAGVWNEQFF.

This chain joins TRBV28 and TRBJ1-3; D gene ambiguous. This CDR3 has 15 residues. The V gene lost 0 bases and the J gene lost 0 bases, with 6 bases spanning the gap. Germline V gene lookup returns CDR1 MDHEN and CDR2 SYDVKM. The chain's CDR3 is CASSLWRASGNTIYF. For the CDR3, the DNA is TGTGCCAGCAGTTTATGGCGGGCCTCTGGAAACACCATATATTTT.

V is TRBV11-3 and J is TRBJ2-5; perhaps TRBD2 as D (6 bases). CDR1 SGHNT and CDR2 YENEEA come from the germline V gene. The CDR3 runs 16 residues. V was pared by 5 bases and J by 2 bases, with 18 bases between. The DNA for the CDR3 is TGTGCCAGCAGCGCTAGGGTAGGAGGGGTACAAGAGACCCAGTACTTC. Protein product: CASSARVGGVQETQYF.

V is TRBV11-2 and J is TRBJ2-1; unclear D gene. The CDR3 is 15 residues long. Looked up from germline, CDR1 is SGHAT and CDR2 is FQNNGV. Trimming removed 0 bases at V and 4 bases at J, with 10 bases between. CDR3 amino acids: CASSLDQTGYNEQFF. For the CDR3, the DNA is TGTGCCAGCAGCTTAGACCAGACTGGTTACAATGAGCAGTTCTTC. The variable domain in full, completed from reference TRBV11-2 and TRBJ2-1, reads EAGVAQSPRYKIIEKRQSVAFWCNPISGHATLYWYQQILGQGPKLLIQFQNNGVVDDSQLPKDRFSAERLKGVDSTLKIQPAKLEDSAVYLCASSLDQTGYNEQFFGPGTRLTVL.

For the CDR3, the DNA is TGTGCCAGCAGCGGTCAAATAGCGGGAGTAAGGGAGGAGCAGTTCTTC. This translates into CASSGQIAGVREEQFF. This chain connects TRBV9 to TRBJ2-1; 9 positions match TRBD2. Germline lookup yields CDR1 SGDLS and CDR2 YYNGEE. The CDR3 spans 16 residues. V dropped 3 bases and J dropped 10; count of bases not matched to a gene: 14. The full variable domain, its missing parts supplied by reference TRBV9 and TRBJ2-1, is DSGVTQTPKHLITATGQRVTLRCSPRSGDLSVYWYQQSLDQGLQFLIQYYNGEERAKGNILERFSAQQFPDLHSELNLSSLELGDSALYFCASSGQIAGVREEQFFGPGTRLTVL.

J is TRBJ1-1 and V is TRBV6-5, with TRBD1 matching 11 bases. The CDR3 totals 13 residues. Germline values: CDR1 MNHEY, CDR2 SVGAGI. The junction had 2 bases not matched to a gene; V was cut back by 6 bases and J by 5 bases. The CDR3 region has the DNA TGTGCCAGCAGGGGGGACAGGGGGACTGAAGCTTTCTTT. It is translated as CASRGDRGTEAFF.

This clone was picked up one time. The V and J genes are TRBV27 and TRBJ2-1; 8 positions match TRBD1. This CDR3 is 14 amino acids long. Per the germline V gene, CDR1 is MNHEY and CDR2 is SMNVEV (reference sequence). V lost 2 bases and J lost 10; bases outside the gene matches: 7. CDR3 DNA sequence: TGTGCCAGCAGTTTACGGACAGGGATATCCGAGCAGTTCTTC. Its protein is CASSLRTGISEQFF.

This rearrangement joins TRBV3-1 (or the pseudogene TRBV3-2) to TRBJ1-1; no firm D call. Trimming shortened V by 0 bases and J by 6 bases, and 5 bases separated the two germline ends. This CDR3 contains 12 residues. Germline CDR1 and CDR2: LGHDT and YNNKEL (reference sequence). Here the CDR3 DNA reads TGTGCCAGCAGCCAAGACCTAGCTGAAGCTTTCTTT. Translated, it gives CASSQDLAEAFF.

The rearrangement uses TRBV18 and TRBJ2-2; a weak D match, TRBD1 (6 bases). The V gene lost 3 bases and the J gene lost 5 bases, with 10 bases spanning the gap. Germline CDR1 KGHSH, CDR2 LQKENI. This CDR3 has 14 amino acids. CDR3 sequence: CASSPDRSTGELFF. The CDR3 DNA sequence: TGTGCCAGCTCACCGGACAGATCTACCGGGGAGCTGTTTTTT.

The J gene is TRBJ1-3, the V gene TRBV13; TRBD1 matches 8 bases. The J segment lost 8 bases and the V segment lost 5 bases, leaving 11 bases of the junction unmatched. The CDR3 totals 15 residues. Germline V CDR1 and CDR2: PRHDT, FYEKMQ (reference sequence). CDR3 sequence: CASSIKDRAMYTIYF. Written as DNA, the CDR3 is TGTGCCAGCAGCATCAAGGACAGGGCTATGTACACCATATATTTT.

This rearrangement joins TRBV12-3 or TRBV12-4 to TRBJ2-2; 8 nucleotides line up with TRBD2. This CDR3 is 13 amino acids long. V dropped 6 bases and J dropped 7; count of bases not matched to a gene: 4. The CDR3 region is CASSPTSVGELFF. DNA of the CDR3: TGTGCCAGCAGCCCGACTAGCGTCGGGGAGCTGTTTTTT.

CDR3 amino acids: CSASQDREYGYTF. The CDR3 DNA is TGCAGTGCTAGTCAAGACAGGGAATATGGCTACACCTTC. The rearrangement joins TRBV20-1 to TRBJ1-2, with TRBD1 identical over 7 bases. The junction had 6 bases not matched to a gene; V was cut back by 3 bases and J by 5 bases. This CDR3 region has 13 residues. Per germline, CDR1 DFQATT and CDR2 SNEGSKA (reference sequence).

The chain is built from TRBV28 and TRBJ1-4, with TRBD1 matching over 7 bases. Looked up from germline, CDR1 is MDHEN and CDR2 is SYDVKM. V lost 4 bases and J lost 10; bases outside the gene matches: 6. This CDR3 contains 13 residues. CDR3 loop: CASSSGTALKLFF. CDR3 coding DNA: TGTGCCAGCAGTTCCGGGACAGCCCTAAAACTGTTTTTT.